What follows are 24 T cell receptor beta chains derived from one specimen sequenced in a study of radiation and T cells in renal cell carcinoma. Time point specified: baseline pretreatment blood. Treatment meaning: 15 Gy SBRT to primary tumor, nephrectomy 4 weeks later. Some clones are missing from TCRdb's copy, which holds only in-frame ones; the method was immunoSEQ multiplex PCR. The repertoire consists of around 94,000 clones, with around nine tenths occurring once and the leading ten covering 6% to 9%. The source was blood, collected from a patient whose treatment included radiotherapy and nephrectomy. Source of these receptors: a man aged 50 or older with renal cell carcinoma.

V usage is TRBV28 and J usage is TRBJ2-1; TRBD1 might be the D (6 bases). This CDR3 has 12 residues. Per the germline V gene, CDR1 is MDHEN and CDR2 is SYDVKM. V lost 6 bases and J lost 7, with 10 bases in between. The CDR3 nucleotides are TGTGCCAGCAGACTGGGACAAAATGAGCAGTTCTTC. Its protein product is CASRLGQNEQFF.

This sequence joins TRBV4-3 and TRBJ2-2; D might be TRBD1 (6 bases). There are 15 residues in the CDR3. From germline, CDR1 is LGHNA and CDR2 YSLEER. The V end lost 1 base, the J end lost 1 base, and 7 bases lay between the germline ends. CDR3 residues: CASSQGGGNTGELFF. The CDR3 DNA is TGCGCCAGCAGCCAAGGAGGGGGGAACACCGGGGAGCTGTTTTTT.

The chain combines TRBV5-1 with TRBJ1-2; 10 positions agree with TRBD1. Germline CDR1 reads SGHRS; CDR2 reads YFSETQ. The CDR3 consists of 20 residues. Trimming at V came to 0 bases and at J to 2 bases, leaving 16 bases not matched to a gene. The CDR3 DNA reads TGCGCCAGCAGCTTGGGGACATACCGGGACAGGGGATTGAGGAACTATGGCTACACCTTC. Encoded protein: CASSLGTYRDRGLRNYGYTF.

This clone was seen a few times. The chain employs TRBV7-9 and TRBJ1-5; D not resolved. This CDR3 comprises 12 residues. Germline CDR1 reads SEHNR; CDR2 reads FQNEAQ (reference sequence). Trimming left V 2 bases short and J 4 bases short, with 3 bases between. CDR3: CASSLWNQPQHF. CDR3 bases: TGTGCCAGCAGCTTATGGAATCAGCCCCAGCATTTT.

The V call is TRBV30, the J call TRBJ1-5; a possible D gene is TRBD1 (5 bases). Germline V gene sequence: CDR1 GTSNPN, CDR2 SVGIG (reference sequence). V lost 3 bases and J 6 bases, leaving 12 bases between the germline ends. This CDR3 spans 13 amino acids. The CDR3 region has the DNA TGTGCCTGGAGCACACAGGAAAGTCAGCCCCAGCATTTT. It encodes CAWSTQESQPQHF.

This clone occurred once. This chain uses TRBV27 with TRBJ2-2; possible D gene TRBD2, 6 bases. Germline loops: CDR1 MNHEY, CDR2 SMNVEV (reference sequence). The V end was cut by 4 bases, the J end by 3 bases, with 12 bases between. CDR3 length: 15 amino acids. The CDR3: CASSSGVTHTGELFF. In nucleotides, the CDR3 is TGTGCCAGCAGTTCGGGAGTGACACACACCGGGGAGCTGTTTTTT.

V usage is TRBV18 and J usage is TRBJ2-2; 7 nucleotides align to TRBD1. J gave up 4 bases and V 3 bases, and 2 bases lay outside the gene matches. Germline assignment: CDR1 KGHSH and CDR2 LQKENI. The CDR3 runs to 14 residues. This CDR3 is CASSPTGFTGELFF. CDR3 nucleotide sequence: TGTGCCAGCTCACCGACAGGGTTCACCGGGGAGCTGTTTTTT. The variable domain in full, completed from reference TRBV18 and TRBJ2-2, reads NAGVMQNPRHLVRRRGQEARLRCSPMKGHSHVYWYRQLPEEGLKFMVYLQKENIIDESGMPKERFSAEFPKEGPSILRIQQVVRGDSAAYFCASSPTGFTGELFFGEGSRLTVL.

The CDR3 DNA is TGTGCCAGTAGTATAAGTCTAGCGGTTAGTGAGCAGTTCTTC. Its translation is CASSISLAVSEQFF. The rearrangement joins TRBV19 to TRBJ2-1; TRBD2 matches 7 bases. This CDR3 region has 14 residues. Germline values: CDR1 LNHDA, CDR2 SQIVND (reference sequence). The V gene end was trimmed by 2 bases and the J gene end by 9 bases; junction bases not matched to a gene: 7.

The V gene is TRBV27, the J gene TRBJ1-2; D is unresolved. The V gene lost 6 bases and the J gene lost 7 bases, with 12 bases spanning the gap. There are 12 residues in the CDR3. Germline CDR1 MNHEY, CDR2 SMNVEV (reference sequence). In nucleotides, the CDR3 is TGTGCCAGCAGAAATCTTGGTGGTGGCTACACCTTC. Translated, it gives CASRNLGGGYTF.

The V gene is TRBV28, the J gene TRBJ1-1, with D possibly matching TRBD1 (5 bases). The CDR3 totals 14 residues. CDR1 MDHEN and CDR2 SYDVKM come from the germline V gene. V shed 4 bases and J shed 7 bases, with 16 bases lying between them. CDR3: CASSSPNPTVEAFF. The CDR3 DNA follows: TGTGCCAGCAGTTCCCCCAATCCGACAGTTGAAGCTTTCTTT.

This chain joins TRBV19 and TRBJ2-3; tentatively, D is TRBD2 (5 bases). Trimming removed 0 bases at V and 2 bases at J, with 12 bases between. The CDR3 is 16 residues long. Germline V gene data show CDR1 as LNHDA and CDR2 as SQIVND (reference sequence). In DNA form, the CDR3 reads TGTGCCAGTAGTATAGACTCTAGCCCCTACACAGATACGCAGTATTTT. This translates into CASSIDSSPYTDTQYF.

The chain carries TRBV18 and TRBJ2-7, with 7 nucleotides matching TRBD1. The length of the CDR3 is 15 residues. With 3 bases clipped from V and 4 bases from J, the junction kept 9 bases outside the gene matches. Germline V gene sequence: CDR1 KGHSH, CDR2 LQKENI. In nucleotides, the CDR3 is TGTGCCAGCTCACCCCGGGACAGCGAGAATTACGAGCAGTACTTC. It yields the protein CASSPRDSENYEQYF.

This clone was counted a single time. V gene TRBV7-8 combines with J gene TRBJ1-1; D remains unclear. CDR3 size: 16 residues. The germline V gene has CDR1 SGHVS and CDR2 FQNEAQ. With 5 bases removed from V and 1 base from J, the gap between germline ends came to 17 bases. The CDR3 reads CASSPWLSPQNTEAFF. The CDR3 DNA follows: TGTGCCAGCAGCCCCTGGCTGAGCCCGCAGAACACTGAAGCTTTCTTT. Full variable domain (rest looked up from reference TRBV7-8 and TRBJ1-1): GAGVSQSPRYKVAKRGQDVALRCDPISGHVSLFWYQQALGQGPEFLTYFQNEAQLDKSGLPSDRFFAERPEGSVSTLKIQRTQQEDSAVYLCASSPWLSPQNTEAFFGQGTRLTVV.

CDR3 protein: CATAHTGGSGANYGYTF. The CDR3 nucleotides read TGCGCCACCGCGCATACAGGAGGGTCCGGGGCTAACTATGGCTACACCTTC. The genes are TRBV5-1 and TRBJ1-2; weak D call: TRBD1 (5 bases). Trimming removed 9 bases from V and 0 bases from J, with 24 bases in between. The CDR3 runs 17 residues. Germline V gives CDR1 SGHRS, CDR2 YFSETQ.

V is TRBV6-1 and J is TRBJ2-1; D ambiguous. The CDR3 loop spans 16 amino acids. Germline CDR1 is MNHNS and CDR2 is SASEGT. V lost 4 bases and J lost 0, with 13 bases in between. CDR3 DNA: TGTGCCAGCAGTGTGTCCCATACAAGCTCCTACAATGAGCAGTTCTTC. Residues: CASSVSHTSSYNEQFF.

The genes are TRBV4-1 and TRBJ1-1; TRBD1 matches at 9 bases. Germline CDR1 and CDR2: MGHRA and YSYEKL. The length of the CDR3 is 14 residues. V lost 3 bases, J lost 4 bases, and 3 bases stayed unmatched. The DNA for the CDR3 is TGCGCCAGCAGCCAGGGACAGGGACCCACTGAAGCTTTCTTT. This encodes CASSQGQGPTEAFF.

Only one count was recorded for this clone. This rearrangement joins TRBV9 to TRBJ2-7; unclear D gene. Germline V gene sequence: CDR1 SGDLS, CDR2 YYNGEE. V lost 3 bases and J lost 5, with 12 bases in between. The length of the CDR3 is 13 residues. CDR3: CASSGHELDEQYF. The CDR3 nucleotides read TGTGCCAGCAGCGGGCACGAACTGGACGAGCAGTACTTC.

The chain couples TRBV6-1 to TRBJ1-2; D call uncertain. CDR1 and CDR2 from the germline V gene are MNHNS and SASEGT. V was pared by 2 bases and J by 4 bases, with 8 bases between. The CDR3 is 13 residues long. This CDR3 reads CASSEIPLYGYTF. DNA for the CDR3: TGTGCCAGCAGTGAAATCCCGCTCTATGGCTACACCTTC.

The J gene is TRBJ2-7, the V gene TRBV27; D might be TRBD1 (7 bases). The CDR3 runs to 14 residues. The germline V gene encodes CDR1 MNHEY and CDR2 SMNVEV (reference sequence). Trimming left V 4 bases short and J 7 bases short, with 17 bases between. Written as DNA, the CDR3 is TGTGCCAGCAGTTCAGCAGGGGGGCTCTGGGAGCAGTACTTC. Translation: CASSSAGGLWEQYF.

The V gene is TRBV19, the J gene TRBJ2-7, with D perhaps being TRBD1 or TRBD2 (5 bases each). V gave up 4 bases and J gave up 6 bases, with 19 bases separating them. The CDR3 has 15 residues. Germline V gene data show CDR1 as LNHDA and CDR2 as SQIVND (reference sequence). The DNA of the CDR3 is TGTGCCAGTAGTACCACCGGGACGGCCATAGGCGAGCAGTACTTC. It yields the protein CASSTTGTAIGEQYF.

This chain uses TRBV19 with TRBJ2-7; D could derive from TRBD1 or TRBD2 (6 bases each). The germline V gene encodes CDR1 LNHDA and CDR2 SQIVND (reference sequence). Trimming left V 9 bases short and J 5 bases short, with 23 bases between. The CDR3 is 15 amino acids. CDR3 protein: CASRGVDSSEHEQYF. CDR3 sequence (DNA): TGTGCCAGCCGCGGGGTGGACAGTTCTGAACACGAGCAGTACTTC.

The V call is TRBV7-9, the J call TRBJ2-1; D could derive from TRBD1 or TRBD2 (5 bases each). The germline V gene encodes CDR1 SEHNR and CDR2 FQNEAQ (reference sequence). This CDR3 is 16 amino acids long. The V and J ends lost 5 bases and 5 bases respectively, with 19 bases between them. This CDR3 is CASSPRLGVNNNEQFF. CDR3 coding DNA: TGTGCCAGCAGCCCCAGACTGGGGGTAAACAACAATGAGCAGTTCTTC.

The rearrangement uses TRBV2 and TRBJ1-2; TRBD1 matches 8 bases. Germline CDR1 is SNHLY and CDR2 is FYNNEI. The CDR3 totals 15 residues. The junction had 5 bases not matched to a gene; V was cut back by 0 bases and J by 5 bases. CDR3 nucleotide sequence: TGTGCCAGCAGTGAAGCAAGACAGGGGTGGTATGGCTACACCTTC. Protein product: CASSEARQGWYGYTF.

This chain connects TRBV28 to TRBJ1-5; 9 nucleotides agree with TRBD1. J gave up 6 bases and V 5 bases, and 5 bases lay outside the gene matches. CDR3 length: 14 residues. Germline CDR1 is MDHEN and CDR2 is SYDVKM. CDR3 in DNA: TGTGCCAGCAGTCCCGGGACAGGGCTTCAGCCCCAGCATTTT. Translation: CASSPGTGLQPQHF.